These 10 T cell receptor beta chains were sequenced from one sample in a study of blood T cell repertoires in COVID-19. Generated by immunoSEQ multiplex PCR, the TCRdb table keeps only in-frame clones and is missing some. This sample has under 200,000 clones, with about 88% found just once. The sample consisted of peripheral blood. These receptors originate from a woman at least 80 years old with COVID-19, enrolled during active disease.

The rearrangement uses TRBV5-1 and TRBJ1-5, with a possible D match to TRBD1 (6 bases). CDR3 length: 13 residues. Germline assignment: CDR1 SGHRS and CDR2 YFSETQ. The V gene lost 3 bases and the J gene lost 4 bases, with 8 bases spanning the gap. The CDR3 DNA follows: TGCGCCAGCAGCTCTACAGGGAATCAGCCCCAGCATTTT. Its translation is CASSSTGNQPQHF.

The chain combines TRBV12-5 with TRBJ1-1; unclear D gene. The germline V gene encodes CDR1 LGHNT and CDR2 FRNRAP. V lost 1 base and J lost 10, with 10 bases in between. This CDR3 comprises 12 residues. CDR3 protein: CASGLDVAGAFF. In DNA form, the CDR3 reads TGTGCTAGTGGTTTGGACGTCGCGGGAGCTTTCTTT.

V gene TRBV28 combines with J gene TRBJ2-3; D not resolved. This CDR3 has 12 amino acids. The germline V gene encodes CDR1 MDHEN and CDR2 SYDVKM. The ends were cut back, 5 bases at V and 12 bases at J, with 15 bases in the middle. The CDR3 loop is CASSLSSISQYF. The CDR3 DNA is TGTGCCAGCAGTCTATCCTCTATCTCCCAGTATTTT.

In this sample, this clone turned up many times. This chain joins TRBV6-2 or TRBV6-3 and TRBJ2-5; 10 bases align to TRBD1. Germline-derived CDR1 and CDR2 are MNHEY and SVGEGT. V was pared by 5 bases and J by 5 bases, with 8 bases of the junction left unmatched. The CDR3 consists of 15 residues. As DNA, the CDR3 is TGTGCCAGCAGTGATACCCGACAGGGGGCGGAGACCCAGTACTTC. Amino acids: CASSDTRQGAETQYF.

The chain carries TRBV28 and TRBJ1-2, with D perhaps TRBD1 (5 bases). This CDR3 is 12 amino acids long. V was shortened by 8 bases and J by 0 bases, with 7 bases between the two germline ends. Germline V lookup: CDR1 MDHEN, CDR2 SYDVKM. CDR3 protein: CASGGTNYGYTF. DNA for the CDR3: TGTGCCAGCGGGGGGACTAACTATGGCTACACCTTC.

The chain links TRBV7-8 to TRBJ2-6, with 7 bases identical to TRBD1. The germline V gene has CDR1 SGHVS and CDR2 FQNEAQ. After removal of 5 bases from V and 0 bases from J, the junction contained 4 bases not matched to a gene. The CDR3 is 16 amino acids. The CDR3 spells CASSPGQTSGANVLTF. CDR3 coding DNA: TGTGCCAGCAGCCCGGGACAGACCTCTGGGGCCAACGTCCTGACTTTC.

This clone occurred a few times. The DNA of the CDR3 is TGTGCCAGCAGCTTGGTGGCGGGAGGACCAGATACGCAGTATTTT. It yields the protein CASSLVAGGPDTQYF. The chain is built from TRBV5-6 and TRBJ2-3; TRBD2 aligns across 8 bases. The CDR3 length is 15 residues. Per the germline V gene, CDR1 is SGHDT and CDR2 is YYEEEE. V lost 0 bases and J lost 4; bases outside the gene matches: 4.

J is TRBJ1-2 and V is TRBV7-9; a possible D gene is TRBD1 (6 bases). With 7 bases removed from V and 1 base from J, the gap between germline ends came to 10 bases. The CDR3 runs to 13 residues. Germline V gene sequence: CDR1 SEHNR, CDR2 FQNEAQ (reference sequence). The CDR3 bases are TGTGCCAGCAACGGACAGATTAACTATGGCTACACCTTC. Translation gives CASNGQINYGYTF.

This chain connects TRBV4-3 to TRBJ1-2; a possible D gene is TRBD1 (6 bases). Trimming took 3 bases from V and 0 from J, leaving 8 bases between them. Germline lookup yields CDR1 LGHNA and CDR2 YSLEER. The CDR3 has 14 amino acids. CDR3 protein: CASSHDRTNYGYTF. In DNA form, the CDR3 reads TGCGCCAGCAGCCATGACAGGACTAACTATGGCTACACCTTC.

The J gene is TRBJ1-6, the V gene TRBV6-5, with 8 nucleotides matching TRBD1. The CDR3 loop spans 16 amino acids. The germline CDR1 and CDR2 sequences are MNHEY and SVGAGI. Trimming took 0 bases from V and 7 from J; bases not matched to a gene: 5. The CDR3 DNA reads TGTGCCAGCAGTTACTCGGGGACAGGAGGGAATTCACCCCTCCACTTT. Amino acid sequence: CASSYSGTGGNSPLHF.